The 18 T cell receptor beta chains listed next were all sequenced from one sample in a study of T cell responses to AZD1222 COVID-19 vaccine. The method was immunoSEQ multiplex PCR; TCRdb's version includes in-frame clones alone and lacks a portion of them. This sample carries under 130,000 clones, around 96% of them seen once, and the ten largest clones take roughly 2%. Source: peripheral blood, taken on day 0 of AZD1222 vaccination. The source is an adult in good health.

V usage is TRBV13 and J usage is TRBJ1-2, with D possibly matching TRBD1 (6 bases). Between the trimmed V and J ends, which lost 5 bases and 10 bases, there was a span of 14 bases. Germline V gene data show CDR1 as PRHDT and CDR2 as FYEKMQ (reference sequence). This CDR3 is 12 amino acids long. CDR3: CASSTDRNAYTF. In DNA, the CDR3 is TGTGCCAGCAGCACGGACAGAAATGCCTACACCTTC.

The CDR3 loop is CASSLSRGASGRWGHEQYF. CDR3 bases: TGTGCCAGCAGTTTATCTCGGGGGGCTAGCGGGAGATGGGGCCACGAGCAGTACTTC. This chain links TRBV28 with TRBJ2-7, with TRBD2 matching over 10 bases. Trimming took 1 base from V and 5 from J; bases not matched to a gene: 17. The CDR3 loop spans 19 amino acids. The germline V gene has CDR1 MDHEN and CDR2 SYDVKM.

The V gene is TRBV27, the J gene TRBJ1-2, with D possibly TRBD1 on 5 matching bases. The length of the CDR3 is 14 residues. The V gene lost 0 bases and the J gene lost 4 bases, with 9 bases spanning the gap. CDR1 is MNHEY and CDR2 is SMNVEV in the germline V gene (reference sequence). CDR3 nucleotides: TGTGCCAGCAGTTTATCTGGCCAGGGCTATGGCTACACCTTC. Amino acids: CASSLSGQGYGYTF.

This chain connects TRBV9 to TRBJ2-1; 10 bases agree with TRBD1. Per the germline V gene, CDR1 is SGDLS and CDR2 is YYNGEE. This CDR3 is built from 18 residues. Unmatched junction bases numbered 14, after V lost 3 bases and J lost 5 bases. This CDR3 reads CASSDRKSRDRGHNEQFF. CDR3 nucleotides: TGTGCCAGCAGCGACCGCAAGAGCCGGGACAGGGGTCACAATGAGCAGTTCTTC.

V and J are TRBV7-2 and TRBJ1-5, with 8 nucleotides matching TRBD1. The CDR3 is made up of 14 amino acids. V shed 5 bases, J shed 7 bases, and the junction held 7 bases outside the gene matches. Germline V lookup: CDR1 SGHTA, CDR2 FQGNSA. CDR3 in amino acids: CASSHGQGGQPQHF. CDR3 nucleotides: TGTGCCAGCAGCCACGGACAGGGCGGGCAGCCCCAGCATTTT.

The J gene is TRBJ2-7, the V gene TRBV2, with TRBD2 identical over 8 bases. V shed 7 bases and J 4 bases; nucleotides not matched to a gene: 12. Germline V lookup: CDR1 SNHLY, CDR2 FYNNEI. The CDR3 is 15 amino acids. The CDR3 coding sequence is TGTGCCAGCACGAAGGGTAGCGGGATTCAGTACGAGCAGTACTTC. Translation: CASTKGSGIQYEQYF.

The CDR3 loop is CASSLDGSPGNTIYF. In nucleotides, the CDR3 is TGCGCCAGCAGCTTGGACGGGAGCCCCGGAAACACCATATATTTT. The chain has TRBV5-1 and TRBJ1-3; D uncertain. The germline V gene encodes CDR1 SGHRS and CDR2 YFSETQ. The CDR3 runs to 15 residues. V dropped 0 bases and J dropped 4 bases, with 11 bases sitting between them.

The CDR3 nucleotides are TGTGCCAGCAGCTCGGACAGGACCTATGGCTACACCTTC. It is translated as CASSSDRTYGYTF. The chain uses TRBV7-6 and TRBJ1-2; 7 positions agree with TRBD1. After removal of 4 bases from V and 4 bases from J, the junction contained 3 bases not matched to a gene. CDR3 length equals 13 residues. Germline V gene lookup returns CDR1 SGHVS and CDR2 FNYEAQ.

The CDR3 reads CASSIETSASAEQYF. The CDR3, as DNA: TGTGCCAGTAGTATAGAGACTAGCGCTTCCGCCGAGCAGTACTTC. This chain links TRBV19 with TRBJ2-7; 8 positions agree with TRBD2. Germline V gives CDR1 LNHDA, CDR2 SQIVND (reference sequence). The CDR3 extends over 15 amino acids. With V trimmed by 0 bases and J by 6 bases, 7 bases remained unmatched.

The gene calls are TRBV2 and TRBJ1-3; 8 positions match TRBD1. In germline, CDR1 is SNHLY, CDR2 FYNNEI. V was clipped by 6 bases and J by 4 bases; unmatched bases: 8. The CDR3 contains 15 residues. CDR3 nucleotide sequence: TGTGCCAGCAGACCTACAGGGGGAACAGGAAACACCATATATTTT. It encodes CASRPTGGTGNTIYF. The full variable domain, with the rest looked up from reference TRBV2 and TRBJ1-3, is EPEVTQTPSHQVTQMGQEVILRCVPISNHLYFYWYRQILGQKVEFLVSFYNNEISEKSEIFDDQFSVERPDGSNFTLKIRSTKLEDSAMYFCASRPTGGTGNTIYFGEGSWLTVV.

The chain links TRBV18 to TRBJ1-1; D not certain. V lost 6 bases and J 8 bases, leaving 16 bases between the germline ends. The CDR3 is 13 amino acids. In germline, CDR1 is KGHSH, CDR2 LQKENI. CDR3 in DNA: TGTGCCAGCTCCCGACCAAACCGGTTCGAAGCTTTCTTT. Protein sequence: CASSRPNRFEAFF.

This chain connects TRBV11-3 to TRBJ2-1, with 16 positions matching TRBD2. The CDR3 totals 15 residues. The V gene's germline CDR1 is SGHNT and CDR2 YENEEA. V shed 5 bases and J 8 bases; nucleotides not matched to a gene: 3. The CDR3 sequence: CASSPGLAGGHEQFF. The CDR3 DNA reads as TGTGCCAGCAGCCCGGGACTAGCGGGGGGGCATGAGCAGTTCTTC.

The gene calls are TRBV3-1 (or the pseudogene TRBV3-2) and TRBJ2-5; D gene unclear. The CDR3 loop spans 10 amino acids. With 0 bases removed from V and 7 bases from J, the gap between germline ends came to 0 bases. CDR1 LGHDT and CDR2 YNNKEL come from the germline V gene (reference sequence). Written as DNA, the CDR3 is TGTGCCAGCAGCCAAGAGACCCAGTACTTC. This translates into CASSQETQYF.

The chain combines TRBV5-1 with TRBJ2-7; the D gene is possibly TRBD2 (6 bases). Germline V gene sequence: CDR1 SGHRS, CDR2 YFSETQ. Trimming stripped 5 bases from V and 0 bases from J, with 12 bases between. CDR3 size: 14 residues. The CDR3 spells CASRRDEPSYEQYF. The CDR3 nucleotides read TGCGCCAGCAGGCGGGATGAACCCTCCTACGAGCAGTACTTC.

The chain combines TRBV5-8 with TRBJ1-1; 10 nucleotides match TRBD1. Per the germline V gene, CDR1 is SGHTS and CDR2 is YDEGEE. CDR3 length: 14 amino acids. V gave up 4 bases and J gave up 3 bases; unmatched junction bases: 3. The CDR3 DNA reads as TGTGCCAGCAGCCAGGACAGGGGGGACACTGAAGCTTTCTTT. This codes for CASSQDRGDTEAFF.

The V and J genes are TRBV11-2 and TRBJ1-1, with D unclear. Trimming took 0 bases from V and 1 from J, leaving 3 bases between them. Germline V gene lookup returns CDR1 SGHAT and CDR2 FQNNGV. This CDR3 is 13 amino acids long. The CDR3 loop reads CASSLEENTEAFF. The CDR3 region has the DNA TGTGCCAGCAGCTTAGAAGAGAACACTGAAGCTTTCTTT.

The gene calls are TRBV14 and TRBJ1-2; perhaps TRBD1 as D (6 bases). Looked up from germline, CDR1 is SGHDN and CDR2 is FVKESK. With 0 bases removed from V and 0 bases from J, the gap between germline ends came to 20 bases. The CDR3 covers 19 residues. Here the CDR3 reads CASSQEPYLTGLSNYGYTF. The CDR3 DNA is TGTGCCAGCAGCCAAGAGCCCTACTTGACAGGTCTATCTAACTATGGCTACACCTTC.

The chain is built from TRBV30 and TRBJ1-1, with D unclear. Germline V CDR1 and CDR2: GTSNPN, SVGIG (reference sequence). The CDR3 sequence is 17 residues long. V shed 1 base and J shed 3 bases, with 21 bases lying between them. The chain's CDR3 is CAWSGGRKGYADTEAFF. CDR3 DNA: TGTGCCTGGAGTGGGGGTCGCAAGGGATACGCGGACACTGAAGCTTTCTTT. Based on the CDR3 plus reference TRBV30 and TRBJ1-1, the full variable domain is SQTIHQWPATLVQPVGSPLSLECTVEGTSNPNLYWYRQAAGRGLQLLFYSVGIGQISSEVPQNLSASRPQDRQFILSSKKLLLSDSGFYLCAWSGGRKGYADTEAFFGQGTRLTVV.